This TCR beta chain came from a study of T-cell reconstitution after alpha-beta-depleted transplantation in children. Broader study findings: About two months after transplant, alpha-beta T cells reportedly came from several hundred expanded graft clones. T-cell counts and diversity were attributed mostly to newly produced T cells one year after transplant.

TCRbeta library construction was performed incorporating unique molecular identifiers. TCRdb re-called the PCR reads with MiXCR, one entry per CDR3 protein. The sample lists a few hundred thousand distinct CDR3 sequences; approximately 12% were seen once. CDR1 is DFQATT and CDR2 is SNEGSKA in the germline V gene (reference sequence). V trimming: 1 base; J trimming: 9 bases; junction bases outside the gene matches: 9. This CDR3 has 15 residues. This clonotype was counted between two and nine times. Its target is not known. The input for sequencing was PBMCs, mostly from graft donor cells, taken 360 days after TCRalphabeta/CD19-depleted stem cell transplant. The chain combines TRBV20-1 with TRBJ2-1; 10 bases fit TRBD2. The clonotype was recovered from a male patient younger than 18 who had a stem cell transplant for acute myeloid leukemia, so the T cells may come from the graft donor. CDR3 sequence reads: CSARGAAGGPGEQFF. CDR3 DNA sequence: TGCAGTGCTAGAGGGGCAGCGGGAGGGCCGGGTGAGCAGTTCTTC.